The T cell receptor (beta chain) under discussion was sequenced for a study of T-cell memory formation after mild COVID-19. General study findings and limits: Shrinking CD4+ clones resided mostly in CM and EM, and CD8+ ones in EMRA. The authors did not confirm SARS-CoV-2 specificity of second-wave clones peaking day 37.

Of note for this clonotype: Antigen specificity is unknown.

MiXCR, applied by TCRdb to the 5' RACE reads, yields one record per CDR3 protein. The sample consists of approximately 300,000 distinct CDR3 sequences, roughly 15% of them appearing once. CDR1 SGHTS and CDR2 YDEGEE come from the germline V gene. This CDR3 is built from 17 residues. V dropped 3 bases and J dropped 2; count of bases not matched to a gene: 5. What was sequenced was PBMCs or a T cell subset sorted from them (not recorded which). The source is a man aged 18 to 35 who had mild COVID-19 (a few samples of this study predate the infection). Cell type and time point are not known. The rearrangement links TRBV5-8 to TRBJ2-3; 14 nucleotides line up with TRBD2. CDR3 sequence: CASSYGLAGGVTDTQYF. The CDR3 bases are TGTGCCAGCAGCTATGGACTAGCGGGGGGAGTCACAGATACGCAGTATTTT.